This T cell receptor beta chain originates from a study of blood T cell repertoires in COVID-19. Germline V CDR1 and CDR2: KGHDR, SFDVKD. V was clipped by 3 bases and J by 4 bases; unmatched bases: 6. This CDR3 is built from 16 residues. This clone appeared a single time. Clones were read by immunoSEQ multiplex PCR, and TCRdb kept only the in-frame ones, dropping some. The sample includes 300,000 to 400,000 clones, roughly nine tenths of them seen just once. This chain links TRBV24-1 with TRBJ1-3, with TRBD1 matching 9 bases. Sample: peripheral blood. The clonotype comes from a woman between 25 and 40 years old with COVID-19, enrolled during active disease. The CDR3 nucleotides read TGTGCCACCAGTGATCCACGGACAGGGGCCGGAAACACCATATATTTT. Residues: CATSDPRTGAGNTIYF.